A selection of T cell receptor beta chains follows, all from one sample in a study of response to subunit inactivated influenza vaccine. TCRdb re-analysed the RT-PCR reads in MiXCR, keeping a single row per CDR3 protein. The sample lists hundreds of thousands of distinct CDR3 sequences; more than 11% were seen once. The sequenced sample was PBMCs from blood, obtained around 14 days before vaccination. These receptors all come from a man aged 50 to 60 who received an inactivated influenza vaccine. Both conserved end residues are part of each CDR3. D genes are given only for firm matches. Only part of the rows carry a size: once, few, many, or a class if the clone is expanded.

>.|.|TRBV29-1|TRBJ2-5
CSGRDTWGETQYF
TGCAGCGGCCGGGACACGTGGGGGGAGACCCAGTACTTC
>.|.|TRBV7-9|TRBJ2-2
CASSVSGGWTGELFF
TGTGCCAGCAGCGTATCAGGAGGATGGACCGGGGAGCTGTTTTTT
>.|few|TRBV20-1|TRBJ1-5
CSVGRLNQPQHF
TGCAGTGTAGGCAGGTTAAATCAGCCCCAGCATTTT
>.|.|TRBV20-1|TRBJ2-7
CSARRETATYEQYF
TGCAGTGCTAGGCGAGAGACAGCTACCTACGAGCAGTACTTC
>.|few|TRBV20-1|TRBJ2-7
CSASRDTLSYEQYF
TGCAGTGCAAGCCGGGACACCTTATCCTACGAGCAGTACTTC
>.|.|TRBV27|TRBJ2-5
CASSPRLPIATGTQYF
TGTGCCAGCAGCCCCCGCTTACCTATAGCGACGGGGACCCAGTACTTC
>TRBD2|.|TRBV20-1|TRBJ2-5
CSAKVAGFQETQYF
TGCAGTGCAAAAGTAGCGGGGTTCCAAGAGACCCAGTACTTC
>.|.|TRBV5-1|TRBJ2-2
CASSLEAGKTGELFF
TGCGCCAGCAGCTTGGAGGCAGGGAAAACCGGGGAGCTGTTTTTT
>TRBD2|few|TRBV12-3/TRBV12-4|TRBJ2-4
CASSEGRGKNIQYF
TGTGCCAGCAGCGAAGGGAGGGGCAAAAACATTCAGTACTTC
>.|many|TRBV12-3/TRBV12-4|TRBJ1-2
CASSPTLGGNYGYTF
TGTGCCAGCAGTCCTACCCTCGGGGGTAACTATGGCTACACCTTC
>.|few|TRBV12-3/TRBV12-4|TRBJ2-1
CAIGRADRVNNEQFF
TGTGCCATCGGCCGGGCGGACAGAGTAAACAATGAGCAGTTCTTC
>.|few|TRBV6-2/TRBV6-3|TRBJ2-2
CASSYYSAGELFF
TGTGCCAGCAGTTACTATTCAGCCGGGGAGCTGTTTTTT
>.|.|TRBV5-6|TRBJ2-2
CASSYGTLNTGELFF
TGTGCCAGCAGCTATGGGACTTTAAACACCGGGGAGCTGTTTTTT
>TRBD2|few|TRBV20-1|TRBJ2-2
CSAITGTRRNTGELFF
TGCAGTGCTATTACCGGGACTAGGCGGAACACCGGGGAGCTGTTTTTT